The clone carrying this T cell receptor beta chain was seen a few times. Its antigen is unknown. The data belong to a study of identical twins. The germline V and J ends were trimmed by 0 bases and 11 bases, with 17 bases remaining between them. In germline, CDR1 is MGHRA, CDR2 YSYEKL. The CDR3 consists of 15 residues. The study's findings and limits: Insertions ran lower in abundant cord blood beta clonotypes, though not in memory repertoires.

Unique molecular identifiers were present on cDNA, and template switching added a universal primer site. TCRdb re-called the 5' RACE reads through MiXCR, storing one row per CDR3 protein. Of approximately 890,000 distinct CDR3 sequences listed, 9% to 15% were seen once; the top ten hold under 2%. The same data also went into a second study, on yellow fever vaccine responses in identical twins.

The chain combines TRBV4-1 with TRBJ1-5, with D tentatively TRBD1 (5 bases). Sequenced material: PBMCs. This TCR was sampled from a woman between 18 and 29 years old in good health. The CDR3 is CASSQEDSPISAQHF. CDR3 DNA sequence: TGCGCCAGCAGCCAAGAAGACAGCCCCATCAGTGCCCAGCATTTT.